Listed below are T cell receptor beta chains from one sample, sequenced in a study of cytomegalovirus exposure and HLA in healthy donors. Clones were read by immunoSEQ multiplex PCR, and TCRdb kept only the in-frame ones, dropping some. The repertoire holds 200,000 or so clones, with around 64% as singletons. The sequenced material came from PBMCs. The receptors come from a man in his forties in good health and CMV-seropositive. The conserved cysteine and the conserved F or W are not part of the CDR3 here. The order of the fields is clone size, J gene, V gene, CDR3 protein. A row's size may be missing; if present it is once, few, many or a size class.

few	TRBJ2-1	TRBV11-2	ASSLGTGPWGEQF
NA	TRBJ1-2	TRBV5-4	ASSFRGRGHYGYT
NA	TRBJ2-1	TRBV9	ASSVAIAGDYNEQF
NA	TRBJ2-7	TRBV18	ASSPSGMSYEQY
once	TRBJ2-1	TRBV19	ASSPGLLYNEQF
NA	TRBJ2-3	TRBV5-1	ASSSGADTQY
NA	TRBJ2-7	TRBV27	ASSAGTYEQY
NA	TRBJ2-3	TRBV5-4	ASSPSAFTDTQY
NA	TRBJ2-7	TRBV16	ASSQRPASYEQY
NA	TRBJ1-1	TRBV6-5	ASRRDRGLGEAF
NA	TRBJ1-6	TRBV6-6	ASSYSQGSPLH
few	TRBJ1-1	TRBV5-1	ASHMNTEAF
NA	TRBJ2-1	TRBV7-6	ASSFSHNEQF
few	TRBJ2-1	TRBV6-6	ASSYSGGGANEQF
NA	TRBJ2-1	TRBV20-1	SARAGGPWI
NA	TRBJ2-5	TRBV7-9	ASSLAQGGQETQY
NA	TRBJ2-1	TRBV4-1	ASSQTPAGTRVEQF
NA	TRBJ1-2	TRBV18	ASSPRDRTNYGYT
NA	TRBJ2-7	TRBV5-1	ASSLGFGVGGGSYEQY